Below, 5 T cell receptor beta chains from the same sample are listed, as sequenced in a study of shared clonotypes between healthy human individuals (dated by TCRdb to 2018 to 2021). Library preparation employed the immunoSEQ multiplex PCR assay. TCRdb limited this immuneACCESS table to in-frame rearrangements with V and J called. A share of clones is missing; checked studies link under half to unresolved V genes, and the rest is unexplained. The sample data list about 1,800,000 clones, and about 95% of these were observed just once. 1% to 1.5% of the sample rests with the top ten. CD8 naive samples were obtained by positive selection for CCR7 among CD45RO-negative cells, yielding a CD45RA+CCR7+ population from which TemRA cells were excluded. Source material: naive CD8+ T cells sorted from blood. The sample's cell subset or site label, in plain terms: CD45RA+CCR7+. The receptors originated from a man between 18 and 35 years old in good health.

The rearrangement links TRBV7-9 to TRBJ1-1, with D possibly matching TRBD1 (6 bases). Germline V gene lookup returns CDR1 SEHNR and CDR2 FQNEAQ (reference sequence). The CDR3 sequence is 18 residues long. V was cut by 2 bases and J by 0 bases, with 19 bases left in between. CDR3 in amino acids: CASSLKGGGGSLNTEAFF. Written as DNA, the CDR3 is TGTGCCAGCAGCTTAAAGGGGGGCGGCGGCAGTTTGAACACTGAAGCTTTCTTT.

This chain links TRBV11-2 with TRBJ1-2; possible D gene TRBD1, 5 bases. This CDR3 has 15 residues. In germline, CDR1 is SGHAT, CDR2 FQNNGV. The V end lost 3 bases, the J end lost 4 bases, and 15 bases lay between the germline ends. CDR3: CASSFDSGATYGYTF. In nucleotides, the CDR3 is TGTGCCAGCAGCTTCGACTCCGGGGCAACCTATGGCTACACCTTC.

The chain couples TRBV4-1 to TRBJ2-7; D possibly corresponds to TRBD2 (7 bases). Germline CDR1 and CDR2: MGHRA and YSYEKL. The germline V and J ends were trimmed by 2 bases and 3 bases, with 11 bases remaining between them. The CDR3 consists of 14 residues. The CDR3, as DNA: TGCGCCAGCAGCCAAAAAAGGGGGGGCTACGAGCAGTACTTC. Protein: CASSQKRGGYEQYF.

J is TRBJ1-1 and V is TRBV4-1, with TRBD1 identical over 10 bases. J gave up 5 bases and V 0 bases, and 6 bases lay outside the gene matches. Per germline, CDR1 MGHRA and CDR2 YSYEKL. The CDR3 has 16 amino acids. Here the CDR3 reads CASSQDPRTGGTEAFF. For the CDR3, the DNA is TGCGCCAGCAGCCAAGATCCACGGACAGGGGGAACTGAAGCTTTCTTT.

V gene TRBV2 combines with J gene TRBJ2-7; 8 bases are shared with TRBD1. CDR1 and CDR2 from the germline V gene are SNHLY and FYNNEI. Trimming removed 0 bases from V and 3 bases from J; junction bases left unmatched: 7. This CDR3 contains 16 residues. The CDR3 nucleotides read TGTGCCAGCAGTGAAGCGGAGGGGACAGGCAACTACGAGCAGTACTTC. This gives the protein CASSEAEGTGNYEQYF.